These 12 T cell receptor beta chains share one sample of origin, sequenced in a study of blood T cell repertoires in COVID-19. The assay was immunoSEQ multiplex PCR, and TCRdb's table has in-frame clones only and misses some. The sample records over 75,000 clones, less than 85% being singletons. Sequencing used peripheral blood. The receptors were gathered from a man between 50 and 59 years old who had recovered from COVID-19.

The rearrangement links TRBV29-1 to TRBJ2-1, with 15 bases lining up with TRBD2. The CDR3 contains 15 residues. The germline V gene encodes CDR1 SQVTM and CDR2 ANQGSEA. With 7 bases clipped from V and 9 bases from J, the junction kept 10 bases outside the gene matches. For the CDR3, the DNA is TGCAGCGGTATCCGGACTAGCGGGGGGGTAGGTGAGCAGTTCTTC. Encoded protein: CSGIRTSGGVGEQFF.

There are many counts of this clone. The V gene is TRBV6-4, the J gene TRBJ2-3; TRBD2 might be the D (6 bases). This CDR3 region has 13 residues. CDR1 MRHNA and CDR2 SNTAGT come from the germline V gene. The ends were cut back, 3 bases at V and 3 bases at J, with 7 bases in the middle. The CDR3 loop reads CASSESGTDTQYF. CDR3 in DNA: TGTGCCAGCAGTGAAAGCGGGACAGATACGCAGTATTTT.

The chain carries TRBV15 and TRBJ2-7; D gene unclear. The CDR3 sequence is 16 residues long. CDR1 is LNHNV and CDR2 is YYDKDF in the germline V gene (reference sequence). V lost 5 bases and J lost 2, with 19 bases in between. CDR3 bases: TGTGCCACCAGCCCTTATAAGACACGTGAGACCTACGAGCAGTACTTC. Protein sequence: CATSPYKTRETYEQYF.

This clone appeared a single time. The CDR3 here is CASMTSGGPEILTGELFF. The CDR3, as DNA: TGCGCCAGCATGACTAGCGGGGGGCCGGAAATTCTAACCGGGGAGCTGTTTTTT. The chain combines TRBV5-1 with TRBJ2-2, with 13 bases fitting TRBD2. J gave up 5 bases and V 6 bases, and 13 bases lay outside the gene matches. Germline CDR1 is SGHRS and CDR2 is YFSETQ. The CDR3 extends over 18 amino acids.

The CDR3 spells CASTPTSSASGANVLTF. CDR3 nucleotide sequence: TGTGCCAGTACCCCCACCTCTAGCGCCTCTGGGGCCAACGTCCTGACTTTC. J is TRBJ2-6 and V is TRBV19; D is possibly TRBD2 (6 bases). Trimming took 7 bases from V and 0 from J, leaving 16 bases between them. This CDR3 region has 17 residues. Germline CDR1 reads LNHDA; CDR2 reads SQIVND (reference sequence). Based on the CDR3 plus reference TRBV19 and TRBJ2-6, the full variable domain is DGGITQSPKYLFRKEGQNVTLSCEQNLNHDAMYWYRQDPGQGLRLIYYSQIVNDFQKGDIAEGYSVSREKKESFPLTVTSAQKNPTAFYLCASTPTSSASGANVLTFGAGSRLTVL.

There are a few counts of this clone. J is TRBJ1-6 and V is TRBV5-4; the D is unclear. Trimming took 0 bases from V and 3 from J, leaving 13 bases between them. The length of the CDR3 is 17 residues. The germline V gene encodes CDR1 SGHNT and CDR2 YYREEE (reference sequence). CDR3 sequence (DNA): TGTGCCAGCAGCTTGGAGTCCCCGAGGGTCTATAATTCACCCCTCCACTTT. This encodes CASSLESPRVYNSPLHF.

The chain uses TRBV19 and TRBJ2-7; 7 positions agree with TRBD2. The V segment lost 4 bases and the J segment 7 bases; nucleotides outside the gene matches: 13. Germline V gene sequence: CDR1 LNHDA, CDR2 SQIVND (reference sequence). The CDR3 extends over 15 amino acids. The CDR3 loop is CASSTDGSPGREQYF. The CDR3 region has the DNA TGTGCCAGTAGTACCGACGGGTCCCCCGGGAGGGAGCAGTACTTC. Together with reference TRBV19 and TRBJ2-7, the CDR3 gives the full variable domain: DGGITQSPKYLFRKEGQNVTLSCEQNLNHDAMYWYRQDPGQGLRLIYYSQIVNDFQKGDIAEGYSVSREKKESFPLTVTSAQKNPTAFYLCASSTDGSPGREQYFGPGTRLTVT.

Written as DNA, the CDR3 is TGTGCCAGCTCACCAATCCGAGGGGGTCTCTACGAGCAGTACTTC. Encoded protein: CASSPIRGGLYEQYF. This chain uses TRBV18 with TRBJ2-7; TRBD1 is a possible D gene (6 bases). V shed 2 bases and J shed 3 bases, with 14 bases lying between them. This CDR3 has 15 residues. Germline values: CDR1 KGHSH, CDR2 LQKENI.

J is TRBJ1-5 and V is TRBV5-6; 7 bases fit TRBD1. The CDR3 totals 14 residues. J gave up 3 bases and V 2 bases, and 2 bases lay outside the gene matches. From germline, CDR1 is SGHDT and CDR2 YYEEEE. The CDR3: CASSLTGVNQPQHF. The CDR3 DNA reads TGTGCCAGCAGCTTAACAGGGGTCAATCAGCCCCAGCATTTT. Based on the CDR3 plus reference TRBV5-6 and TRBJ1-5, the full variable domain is DAGVTQSPTHLIKTRGQQVTLRCSPKSGHDTVSWYQQALGQGPQFIFQYYEEEERQRGNFPDRFSGHQFPNYSSELNVNALLLGDSALYLCASSLTGVNQPQHFGDGTRLSIL.

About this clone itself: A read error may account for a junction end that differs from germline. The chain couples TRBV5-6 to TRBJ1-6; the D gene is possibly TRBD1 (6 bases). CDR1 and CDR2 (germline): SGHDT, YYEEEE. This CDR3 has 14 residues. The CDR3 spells CASRLGHPNSPLHF. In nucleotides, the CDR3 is TGTGCCAGCAGGTTGGGACATCCGAATTCACCCCTCCACTTT.

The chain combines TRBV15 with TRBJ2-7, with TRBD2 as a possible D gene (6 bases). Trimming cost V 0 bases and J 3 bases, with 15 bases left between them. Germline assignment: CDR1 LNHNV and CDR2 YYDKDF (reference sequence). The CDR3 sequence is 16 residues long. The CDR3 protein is CATSREAPGLIYEQYF. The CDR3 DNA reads TGTGCCACCAGCAGAGAGGCACCGGGACTGATCTACGAGCAGTACTTC. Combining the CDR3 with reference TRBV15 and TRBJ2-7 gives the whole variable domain DAMVIQNPRYQVTQFGKPVTLSCSQTLNHNVMYWYQQKSSQAPKLLFHYYDKDFNNEADTPDNFQSRRPNTSFCFLDIRSPGLGDTAMYLCATSREAPGLIYEQYFGPGTRLTVT.

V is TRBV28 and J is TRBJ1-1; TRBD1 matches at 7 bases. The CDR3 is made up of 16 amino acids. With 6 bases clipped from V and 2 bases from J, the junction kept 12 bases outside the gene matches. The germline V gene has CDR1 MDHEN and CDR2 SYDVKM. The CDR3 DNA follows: TGTGCCAGCAGGAGGCCGGGACAGTCTATAAACACTGAAGCTTTCTTT. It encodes CASRRPGQSINTEAFF. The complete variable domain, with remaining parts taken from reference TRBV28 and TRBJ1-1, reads DVKVTQSSRYLVKRTGEKVFLECVQDMDHENMFWYRQDPGLGLRLIYFSYDVKMKEKGDIPEGYSVSREKKERFSLILESASTNQTSMYLCASRRPGQSINTEAFFGQGTRLTVV.